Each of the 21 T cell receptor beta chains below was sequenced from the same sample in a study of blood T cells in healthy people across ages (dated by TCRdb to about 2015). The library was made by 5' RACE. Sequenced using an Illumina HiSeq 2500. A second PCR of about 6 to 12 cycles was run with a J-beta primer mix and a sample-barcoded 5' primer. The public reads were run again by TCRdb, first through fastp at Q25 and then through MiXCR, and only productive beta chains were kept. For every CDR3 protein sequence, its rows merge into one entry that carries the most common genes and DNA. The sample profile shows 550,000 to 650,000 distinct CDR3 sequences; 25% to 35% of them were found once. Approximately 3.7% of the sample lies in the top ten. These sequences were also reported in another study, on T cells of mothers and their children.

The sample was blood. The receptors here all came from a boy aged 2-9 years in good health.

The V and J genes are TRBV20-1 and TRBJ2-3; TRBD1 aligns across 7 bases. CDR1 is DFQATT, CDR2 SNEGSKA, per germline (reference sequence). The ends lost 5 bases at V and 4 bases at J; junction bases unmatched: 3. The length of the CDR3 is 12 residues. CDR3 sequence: CSARQGADTQYF. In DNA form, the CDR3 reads TGCAGTGCTCGCCAGGGGGCAGATACGCAGTATTTT.

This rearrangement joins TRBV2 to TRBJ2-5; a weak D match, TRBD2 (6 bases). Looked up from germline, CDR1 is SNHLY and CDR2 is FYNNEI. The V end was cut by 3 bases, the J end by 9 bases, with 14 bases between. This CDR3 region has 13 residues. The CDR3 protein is CASSEERGGAQYF. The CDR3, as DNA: TGTGCCAGCAGTGAGGAACGAGGAGGGGCCCAGTACTTC.

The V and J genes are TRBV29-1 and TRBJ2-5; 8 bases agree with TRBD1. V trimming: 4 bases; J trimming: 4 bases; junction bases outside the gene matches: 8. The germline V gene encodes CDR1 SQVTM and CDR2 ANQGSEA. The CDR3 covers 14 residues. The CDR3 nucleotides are TGCAGCGTTGGGGAACCAGGGGGCCGAGAGACCCAGTACTTC. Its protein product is CSVGEPGGRETQYF.

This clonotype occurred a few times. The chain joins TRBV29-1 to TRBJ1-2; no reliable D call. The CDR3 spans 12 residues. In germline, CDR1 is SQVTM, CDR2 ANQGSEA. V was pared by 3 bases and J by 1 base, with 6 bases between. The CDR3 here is CSVDRLNYGYTF. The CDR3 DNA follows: TGCAGCGTTGACAGGCTTAACTATGGCTACACCTTC.

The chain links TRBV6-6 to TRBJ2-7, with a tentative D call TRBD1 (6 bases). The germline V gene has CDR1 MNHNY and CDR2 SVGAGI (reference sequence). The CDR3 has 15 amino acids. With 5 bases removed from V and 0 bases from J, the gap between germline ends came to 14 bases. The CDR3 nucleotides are TGTGCCAGCAGTGCTTGGGGGCAAGGCTCCTACGAGCAGTACTTC. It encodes CASSAWGQGSYEQYF.

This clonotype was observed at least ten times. The CDR3 here is CASSYSGNQPQHF. DNA for the CDR3: TGTGCCAGCAGTTACAGCGGTAATCAGCCCCAGCATTTT. V and J are TRBV12-3 or TRBV12-4 and TRBJ1-5; D ambiguous. Trimming pared 4 bases from V and 4 bases from J, leaving 8 bases between. This CDR3 has 13 amino acids.

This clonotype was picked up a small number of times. The CDR3 DNA reads as TGTGCCAGCAGCTCCAGAGGGTTGGAGAACACTGAAGCTTTCTTT. This translates into CASSSRGLENTEAFF. The gene calls are TRBV7-9 and TRBJ1-1; no clear D gene. Between the trimmed V and J ends, which lost 4 bases and 1 base, there was a span of 13 bases. The CDR3 extends over 15 amino acids. Germline V CDR1 and CDR2: SEHNR, FQNEAQ (reference sequence).

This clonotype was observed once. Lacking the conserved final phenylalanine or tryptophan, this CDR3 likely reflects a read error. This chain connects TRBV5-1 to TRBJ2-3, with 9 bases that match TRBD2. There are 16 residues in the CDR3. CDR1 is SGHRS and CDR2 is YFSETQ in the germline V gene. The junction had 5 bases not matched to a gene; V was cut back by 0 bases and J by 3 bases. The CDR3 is CASSLASSGATDTQYL. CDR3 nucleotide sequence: TGCGCCAGCAGCTTGGCATCTAGCGGGGCGACAGATACGCAGTATCTT.

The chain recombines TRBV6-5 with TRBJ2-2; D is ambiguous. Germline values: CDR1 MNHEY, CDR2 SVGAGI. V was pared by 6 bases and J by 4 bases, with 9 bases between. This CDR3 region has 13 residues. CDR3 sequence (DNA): TGTGCCAGCAGCCCGATCTCCACCGGGGAGCTGTTTTTT. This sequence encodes CASSPISTGELFF.

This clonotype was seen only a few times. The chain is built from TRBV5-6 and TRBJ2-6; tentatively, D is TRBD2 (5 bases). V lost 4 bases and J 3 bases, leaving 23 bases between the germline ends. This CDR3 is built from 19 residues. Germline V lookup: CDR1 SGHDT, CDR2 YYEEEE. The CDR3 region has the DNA TGTGCCAGCAGCCTCGGTGTGGTCGGGGATATGGGTGGGGCCAACGTCCTGACTTTC. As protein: CASSLGVVGDMGGANVLTF.

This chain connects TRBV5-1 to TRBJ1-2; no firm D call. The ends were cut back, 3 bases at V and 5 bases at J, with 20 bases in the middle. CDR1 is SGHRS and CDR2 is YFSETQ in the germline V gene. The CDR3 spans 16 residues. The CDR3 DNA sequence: TGCGCCAGCAGCTCGACCCCTAAATGGAGCCTATATGGCTACACCTTC. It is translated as CASSSTPKWSLYGYTF.

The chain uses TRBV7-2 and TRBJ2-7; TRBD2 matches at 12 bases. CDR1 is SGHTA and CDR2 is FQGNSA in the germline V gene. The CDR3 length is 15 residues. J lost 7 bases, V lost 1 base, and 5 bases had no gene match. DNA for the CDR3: TGTGCCAGCAGCTTAGAACTAGCGGGAGGAACTGAGCAGTACTTC. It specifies CASSLELAGGTEQYF.

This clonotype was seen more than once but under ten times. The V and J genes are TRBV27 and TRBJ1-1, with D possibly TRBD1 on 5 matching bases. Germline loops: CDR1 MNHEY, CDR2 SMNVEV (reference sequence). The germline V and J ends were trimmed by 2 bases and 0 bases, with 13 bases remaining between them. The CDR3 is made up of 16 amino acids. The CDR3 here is CASSLSHGAMNTEAFF. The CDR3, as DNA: TGTGCCAGCAGTTTAAGCCACGGGGCAATGAACACTGAAGCTTTCTTT.

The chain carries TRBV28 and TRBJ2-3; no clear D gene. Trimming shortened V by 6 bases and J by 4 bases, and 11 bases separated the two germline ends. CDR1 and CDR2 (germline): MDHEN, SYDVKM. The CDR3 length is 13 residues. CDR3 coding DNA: TGTGCCAGCAGCCCAGGCCGTGCAGATACGCAGTATTTT. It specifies CASSPGRADTQYF. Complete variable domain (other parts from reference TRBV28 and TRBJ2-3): DVKVTQSSRYLVKRTGEKVFLECVQDMDHENMFWYRQDPGLGLRLIYFSYDVKMKEKGDIPEGYSVSREKKERFSLILESASTNQTSMYLCASSPGRADTQYFGPGTRLTVL.

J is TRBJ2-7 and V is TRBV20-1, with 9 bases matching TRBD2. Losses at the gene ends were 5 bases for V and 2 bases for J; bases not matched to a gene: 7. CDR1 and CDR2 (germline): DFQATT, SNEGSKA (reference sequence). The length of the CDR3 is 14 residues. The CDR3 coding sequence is TGCAGTGCTTCCGGGACTAGCACAACCTACGAGCAGTACTTC. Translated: CSASGTSTTYEQYF.

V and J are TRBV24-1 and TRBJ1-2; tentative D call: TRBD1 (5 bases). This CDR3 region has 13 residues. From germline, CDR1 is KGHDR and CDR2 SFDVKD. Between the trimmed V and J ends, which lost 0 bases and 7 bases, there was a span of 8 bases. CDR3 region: CATSDLRGSGYTF. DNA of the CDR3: TGTGCCACCAGTGATTTGAGGGGTAGTGGCTACACCTTC.

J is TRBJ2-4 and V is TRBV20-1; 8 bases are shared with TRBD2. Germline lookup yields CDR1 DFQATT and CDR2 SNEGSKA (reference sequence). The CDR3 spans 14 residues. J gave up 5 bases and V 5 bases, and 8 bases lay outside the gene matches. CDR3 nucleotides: TGCAGTGCTGCGAAGCCCGGGAGGGAAAACATTCAGTACTTC. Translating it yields CSAAKPGRENIQYF.

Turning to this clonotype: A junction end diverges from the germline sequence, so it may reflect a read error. The CDR3 DNA reads as TGTGCCAGCAGTTTAGGCCCCGAGAGAGAGACCCAGTACTTC. It translates to CASSLGPERETQYF. The chain employs TRBV7-2 and TRBJ2-5; unclear D gene. Germline lookup yields CDR1 SGHTA and CDR2 FQGNSA. The CDR3 is made up of 14 amino acids.

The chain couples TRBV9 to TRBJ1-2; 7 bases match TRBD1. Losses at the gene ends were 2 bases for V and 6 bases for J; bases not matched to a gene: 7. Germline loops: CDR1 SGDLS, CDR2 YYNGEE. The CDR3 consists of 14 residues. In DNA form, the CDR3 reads TGTGCCAGCAGCGTCTCAGACAGGGTGAATGGCTACACCTTC. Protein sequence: CASSVSDRVNGYTF. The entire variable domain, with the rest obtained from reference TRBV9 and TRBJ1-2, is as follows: DSGVTQTPKHLITATGQRVTLRCSPRSGDLSVYWYQQSLDQGLQFLIQYYNGEERAKGNILERFSAQQFPDLHSELNLSSLELGDSALYFCASSVSDRVNGYTFGSGTRLTVV.

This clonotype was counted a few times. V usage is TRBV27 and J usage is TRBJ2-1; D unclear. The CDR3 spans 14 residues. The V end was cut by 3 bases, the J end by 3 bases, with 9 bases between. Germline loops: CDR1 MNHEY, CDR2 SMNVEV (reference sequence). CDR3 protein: CASSLSALYNEQFF. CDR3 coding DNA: TGTGCCAGCAGTTTGTCAGCGCTCTACAATGAGCAGTTCTTC.

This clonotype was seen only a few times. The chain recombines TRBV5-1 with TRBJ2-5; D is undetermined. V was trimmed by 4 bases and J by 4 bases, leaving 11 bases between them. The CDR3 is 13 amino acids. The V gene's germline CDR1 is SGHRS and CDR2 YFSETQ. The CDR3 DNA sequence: TGCGCCAGCAGCCGAGCATCTGGAGAGACCCAGTACTTC. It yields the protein CASSRASGETQYF.